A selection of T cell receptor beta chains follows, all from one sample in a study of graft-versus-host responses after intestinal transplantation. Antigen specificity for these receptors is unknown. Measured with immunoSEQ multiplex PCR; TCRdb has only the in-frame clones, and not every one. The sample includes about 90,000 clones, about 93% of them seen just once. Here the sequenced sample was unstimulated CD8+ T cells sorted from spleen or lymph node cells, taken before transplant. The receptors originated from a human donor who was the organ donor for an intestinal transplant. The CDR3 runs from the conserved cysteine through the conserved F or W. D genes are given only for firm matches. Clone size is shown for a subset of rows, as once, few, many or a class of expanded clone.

CDR3 protein: CASSQVGAREAFF; CDR3 DNA: TGCGCCAGCAGCCAAGTAGGGGCCCGGGAAGCTTTCTTT; J gene: TRBJ1-1; D gene: .; V gene: TRBV4-1; clone size: .
CDR3 protein: CASSDGGAYNEQFF; CDR3 DNA: TGTGCCAGCAGTGACGGGGGGGCCTACAATGAGCAGTTCTTC; J gene: TRBJ2-1; D gene: TRBD2; V gene: TRBV6-4; clone size: once
CDR3 protein: CASSYENRARGYTF; CDR3 DNA: TGTGCCAGCAGCTATGAAAACAGGGCGCGGGGCTACACCTTC; J gene: TRBJ1-2; D gene: .; V gene: TRBV11-2; clone size: .
CDR3 protein: CSVLLTRDYGYTF; CDR3 DNA: TGCAGCGTTCTGCTCACCCGAGACTATGGCTACACCTTC; J gene: TRBJ1-2; D gene: .; V gene: TRBV29-1; clone size: .
CDR3 protein: CASSERLAGPQQFF; CDR3 DNA: TGTGCCAGCAGCGAGAGACTAGCGGGGCCCCAGCAGTTCTTC; J gene: TRBJ2-1; D gene: TRBD2; V gene: TRBV27; clone size: .
CDR3 protein: CASSYGGRAAKNIQYF; CDR3 DNA: TGTGCCAGCAGCTACGGCGGGAGGGCTGCCAAAAACATTCAGTACTTC; J gene: TRBJ2-4; D gene: TRBD2; V gene: TRBV5-4; clone size: .
CDR3 protein: CASSHFNEQFF; CDR3 DNA: TGTGCCAGTAGTCATTTCAATGAGCAGTTCTTC; J gene: TRBJ2-1; D gene: .; V gene: TRBV19; clone size: .
CDR3 protein: CASSLTDSRSEQFF; CDR3 DNA: TGTGCCAGCAGCCTGACTGACAGCCGGAGTGAGCAGTTCTTC; J gene: TRBJ2-1; D gene: .; V gene: TRBV5-6; clone size: once
CDR3 protein: CASSVDGTEPYGYTF; CDR3 DNA: TGTGCCAGCAGCGTCGACGGGACAGAGCCCTATGGCTACACCTTC; J gene: TRBJ1-2; D gene: TRBD1; V gene: TRBV7-8; clone size: .
CDR3 protein: CASSFPGGDEQFF; CDR3 DNA: TGTGCCAGCAGCTTCCCGGGTGGAGACGAGCAGTTCTTC; J gene: TRBJ2-1; D gene: .; V gene: TRBV7-9; clone size: .
CDR3 protein: CSGRGLYGYTF; CDR3 DNA: TGCAGCGGTAGGGGGCTGTATGGCTACACCTTC; J gene: TRBJ1-2; D gene: TRBD1; V gene: TRBV29-1; clone size: .
CDR3 protein: CASSQDDFRVISSPLHF; CDR3 DNA: TGCGCCAGCAGCCAAGATGATTTCAGGGTGATTAGTTCACCCCTCCACTTT; J gene: TRBJ1-6; D gene: .; V gene: TRBV4-1; clone size: .